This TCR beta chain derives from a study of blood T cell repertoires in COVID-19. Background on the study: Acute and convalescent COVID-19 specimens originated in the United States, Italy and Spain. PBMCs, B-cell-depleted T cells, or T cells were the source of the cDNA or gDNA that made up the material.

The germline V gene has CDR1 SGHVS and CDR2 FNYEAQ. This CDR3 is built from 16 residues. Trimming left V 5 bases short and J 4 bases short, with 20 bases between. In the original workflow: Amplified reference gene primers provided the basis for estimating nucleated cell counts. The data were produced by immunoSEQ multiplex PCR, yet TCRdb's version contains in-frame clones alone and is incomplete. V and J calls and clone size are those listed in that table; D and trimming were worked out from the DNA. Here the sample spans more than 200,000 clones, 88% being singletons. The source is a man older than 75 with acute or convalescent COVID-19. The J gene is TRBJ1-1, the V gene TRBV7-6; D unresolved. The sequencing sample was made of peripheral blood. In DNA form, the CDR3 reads TGTGCCAGCAGCCCCACGAGGAGACGCTGGAGCACTGAAGCTTTCTTT. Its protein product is CASSPTRRRWSTEAFF.